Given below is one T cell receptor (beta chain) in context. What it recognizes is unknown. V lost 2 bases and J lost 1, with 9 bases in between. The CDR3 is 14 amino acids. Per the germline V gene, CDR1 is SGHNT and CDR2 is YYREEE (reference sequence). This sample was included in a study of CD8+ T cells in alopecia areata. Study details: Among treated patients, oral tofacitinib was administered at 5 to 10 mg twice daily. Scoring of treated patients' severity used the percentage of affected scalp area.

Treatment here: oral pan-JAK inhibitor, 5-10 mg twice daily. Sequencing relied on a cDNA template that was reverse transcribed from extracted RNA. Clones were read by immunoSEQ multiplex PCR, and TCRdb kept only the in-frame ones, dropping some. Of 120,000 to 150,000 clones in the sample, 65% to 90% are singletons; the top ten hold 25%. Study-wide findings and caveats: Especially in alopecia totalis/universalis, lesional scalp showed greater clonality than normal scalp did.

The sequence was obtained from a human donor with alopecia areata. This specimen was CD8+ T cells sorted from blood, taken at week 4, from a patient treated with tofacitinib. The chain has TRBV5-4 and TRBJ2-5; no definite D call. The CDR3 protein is CASSLAEGQETQYF. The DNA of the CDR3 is TGTGCCAGCAGCTTAGCAGAAGGCCAAGAGACCCAGTACTTC. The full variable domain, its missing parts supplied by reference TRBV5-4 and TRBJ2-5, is ETGVTQSPTHLIKTRGQQVTLRCSSQSGHNTVSWYQQALGQGPQFIFQYYREEENGRGNFPPRFSGLQFPNYSSELNVNALELDDSALYLCASSLAEGQETQYFGPGTRLLVL.